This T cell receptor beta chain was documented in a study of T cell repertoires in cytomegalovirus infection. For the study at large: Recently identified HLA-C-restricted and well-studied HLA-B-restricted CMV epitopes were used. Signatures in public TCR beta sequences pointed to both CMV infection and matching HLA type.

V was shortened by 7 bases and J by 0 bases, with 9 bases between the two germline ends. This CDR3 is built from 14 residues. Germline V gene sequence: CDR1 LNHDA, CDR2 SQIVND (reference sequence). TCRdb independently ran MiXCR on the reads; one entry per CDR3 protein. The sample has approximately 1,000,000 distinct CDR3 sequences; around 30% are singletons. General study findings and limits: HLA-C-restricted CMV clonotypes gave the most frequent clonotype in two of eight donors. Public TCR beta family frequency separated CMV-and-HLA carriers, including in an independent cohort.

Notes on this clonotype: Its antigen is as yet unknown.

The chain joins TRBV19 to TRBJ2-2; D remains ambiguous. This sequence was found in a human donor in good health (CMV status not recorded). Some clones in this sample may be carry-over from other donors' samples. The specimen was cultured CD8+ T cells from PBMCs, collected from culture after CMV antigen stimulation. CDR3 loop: CASTLVTNTGELFF. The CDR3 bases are TGTGCCAGTACTTTGGTTACGAACACCGGGGAGCTGTTTTTT.